The table lists the clone carrying this T cell receptor (beta chain) with many counts. The data are from a study of regulatory T cells in long-lasting Graves disease. Through Arm-PCR of CDR3 regions and iRepertoire HTBI primers, TCR beta libraries were built. TCRdb re-called the multiplex PCR reads through MiXCR, storing one row per CDR3 protein. This sample carries 600,000 to 650,000 distinct CDR3 sequences, less than 20% of them seen once, and the ten largest clones take 18%. Time point of the sample: newly diagnosed GD, antithyroid drugs for less than 3 months. Extracted RNA from PBMCs served as the source of the TCR library. With 0 bases removed from V and 3 bases from J, the gap between germline ends came to 12 bases. CDR3 length equals 16 residues. The germline CDR1 and CDR2 sequences are MDHEN and SYDVKM. The data were also submitted as part of a second study, on T cells in Graves' hyperthyroidism and ophthalmopathy.

The source was peripheral blood mononuclear cells (PBMCs), collected at new diagnosis, from a patient treated with antithyroid drugs. This sequence joins TRBV28 and TRBJ1-5, with D possibly being TRBD1 (5 bases). This TCR was recovered from a woman younger than 45 with Graves disease. The CDR3 sequence: CASSLWVGVTNQPQHF. The CDR3 DNA follows: TGTGCCAGCAGTTTATGGGTGGGGGTCACCAATCAGCCCCAGCATTTT.